Listed below are T cell receptor beta chains from one sample, sequenced in a study of beta chain features in type 1 diabetes. The assay was immunoSEQ multiplex PCR, and TCRdb's table has in-frame clones only and misses some. The sample has about 170,000 clones; almost 8% are singletons. What was sequenced was central memory CD4+ T cells from blood. The receptors here all came from a man between 18 and 35 years old with type 1 diabetes. The CDR3 runs from the conserved cysteine through the conserved F or W. Each record gives: V gene, J gene, D gene, clone size, CDR3 DNA, CDR3 protein. The D gene is left open where the match is weak. Only some rows state a clone size, as once, few, many or a class for expanded clones.

TRBV5-1	TRBJ2-3	TRBD1	many	TGCGCCAGCAGCCAAACCGGGACAGGGCCGAATACGCAGTATTTT	CASSQTGTGPNTQYF
TRBV28	TRBJ1-2	NA	NA	TGTGCCAGCAGTTTATCTCCCACGCAGAACTATGGCTACACCTTC	CASSLSPTQNYGYTF
TRBV5-1	TRBJ2-3	NA	few	TGCGCCAGCAGCTTGGCCTCTAAACGCACAGATACGCAGTATTTT	CASSLASKRTDTQYF
TRBV4-3	TRBJ1-2	TRBD1	few	TGCGCCAGCAGCCAAGATACAGGGGGCGCGTTATTCTATGGCTACACCTTC	CASSQDTGGALFYGYTF
TRBV28	TRBJ2-6	NA	few	TGTGCCAGCGGTGCGCCGAGGTTCTCTGGGGCCAACGTCCTGACTTTC	CASGAPRFSGANVLTF
TRBV28	TRBJ2-4	TRBD2	few	TGTGCCAGCCGGGGGGGCTCAACCAAAAACATTCAGTACTTC	CASRGGSTKNIQYF
TRBV28	TRBJ1-2	TRBD1	few	TGTGCCAGCAGCTCACAGGGGTACGGCTACACCTTC	CASSSQGYGYTF
TRBV5-4	TRBJ2-7	TRBD2	NA	TGTGCCAGCAGCTCACGCGGGGGGGACGCTTCCTACGAGCAGTACTTC	CASSSRGGDASYEQYF
TRBV28	TRBJ1-3	NA	NA	TGTGCCAGCACCATCCCGGGGGATCCCATATATTTT	CASTIPGDPIYF
TRBV30	TRBJ2-7	NA	few	TGTGCCTGGACTAAGAGAACGGGCGAGCAGTACTTC	CAWTKRTGEQYF
TRBV7-2	TRBJ1-5	NA	NA	TGTGCCAGCAGCTCTACTGGGACAAACAATCAGCCCCAGCATTTT	CASSSTGTNNQPQHF
TRBV5-4	TRBJ2-3	TRBD1	few	TGTGCCAGCAGCCCGGGACAGGGCGCAGATACGCAGTATTTT	CASSPGQGADTQYF
TRBV5-6	TRBJ1-2	TRBD1	few	TGTGCCAGCAGTTACACCGGGACAGTTTACTTC	CASSYTGTVYF
TRBV6-5	TRBJ2-1	TRBD1	few	TGTGCCAGCAGGCCCAACTCACAGGGGAAGGACGAGCAGTTCTTC	CASRPNSQGKDEQFF
TRBV9	TRBJ2-7	NA	NA	TGTGCCAGCAGCGCTAGAGGAGGTAGCGAGCAGTACTTC	CASSARGGSEQYF
TRBV9	TRBJ1-2	TRBD1	NA	TGTGCCAGCAGCAGGGGGCTTGCAGAAGACTATGGCTACACCTTC	CASSRGLAEDYGYTF
TRBV29-1	TRBJ2-1	TRBD2	NA	TGCAGCGTTCCGCCAAAGGGGACTAGCTGGGACAATGAGCAGTTCTTC	CSVPPKGTSWDNEQFF
TRBV18	TRBJ2-5	TRBD1	few	TGTGCCAGCTCACTGGGACAGGGAGAGACCCAGTACTTC	CASSLGQGETQYF
TRBV7-2	TRBJ2-1	TRBD2	few	TGTGCCAGCAGCCCACGCGGGGGGGCTTACAATGAGCAGTTCTTC	CASSPRGGAYNEQFF
TRBV5-1	TRBJ2-1	TRBD1	NA	TGCGCCAGCAGCTTAGGGGACAGGGACGTGAATGAGCAGTTCTTC	CASSLGDRDVNEQFF
TRBV28	TRBJ1-1	NA	few	TGTGCCAGCAGATCAGGGATTAACACTGAAGCTTTCTTT	CASRSGINTEAFF
TRBV5-4	TRBJ1-2	NA	NA	TGTGCCAGCAGCTTGGCCGGGGGGGGCGGCTACACCTTC	CASSLAGGGGYTF
TRBV2	TRBJ2-3	TRBD1	few	TGTGCCAGCAGTGGACAGGGAAACACAGATACGCAGTATTTT	CASSGQGNTDTQYF
TRBV6-1	TRBJ1-5	NA	NA	TGTGCCAGCAGTGATTCGGGGTATCAGCCCCAGCATTTT	CASSDSGYQPQHF
TRBV28	TRBJ1-2	NA	NA	TGTGCCAGCAGTTTCATGGAGGGGGGCTACACCTTC	CASSFMEGGYTF
TRBV28	TRBJ2-1	TRBD2	NA	TGTGCCAGCAGTCGACCGGGACTAGCTGTCGATGAGCAGTTCTTC	CASSRPGLAVDEQFF
TRBV11-2	TRBJ2-7	NA	NA	TGTGCCAGCAGGAACCCCGGGGGTACGTCCTACGAGCAGTACTTC	CASRNPGGTSYEQYF
TRBV30	TRBJ2-5	NA	few	TGTGCCTGGAAGGACTACCAAGAGACCCAGTACTTC	CAWKDYQETQYF
TRBV11-3	TRBJ2-1	NA	NA	TGTGCCAGCAGCAGGGACACAAGCTCCTACAATGAGCAGTTCTTC	CASSRDTSSYNEQFF
TRBV2	TRBJ1-4	TRBD1	few	TGTGCCAGCAGTGTCCTTAACAGGGGCCTCGTTAATGAAAAACTGTTTTTT	CASSVLNRGLVNEKLFF
TRBV7-2	TRBJ1-2	NA	NA	TGTGCCAGCAGCCCCAGCCGAAATAGCGGTGGCTACACCTTC	CASSPSRNSGGYTF
TRBV4-1	TRBJ2-5	TRBD1	few	TGCGCCAGCAGCCAGCCGGGACAGGGAGGCCAAGAGACCCAGTACTTC	CASSQPGQGGQETQYF
TRBV7-9	TRBJ2-2	TRBD1	few	TGTGCCAGCAGCTCGACAGGGGCTATGAACACCGGGGAGCTGTTTTTT	CASSSTGAMNTGELFF
TRBV2	TRBJ2-7	NA	few	TGTGCCAGCAGTGAGTACGCATACGAGCAGTACTTC	CASSEYAYEQYF
TRBV7-2	TRBJ1-2	NA	few	TGTGCCAGCAGCACACAAGGGGGGGGTTATGGCTACACCTTC	CASSTQGGGYGYTF
TRBV7-2	TRBJ2-1	NA	few	TGTGCCAGCAGCGGTCACAGAGCTGCCGAGGGTGAGCAGTTCTTC	CASSGHRAAEGEQFF
TRBV6-1	TRBJ2-2	NA	NA	TGTGCCAGCAGTGAAGACAGAAAGAGCGGGGAGCTGTTTTTT	CASSEDRKSGELFF
TRBV28	TRBJ2-3	TRBD2	NA	TGTGCCAGCAGTCCTCTAGCGGGACGGGATACGCAGTATTTT	CASSPLAGRDTQYF
TRBV7-2	TRBJ2-7	TRBD2	NA	TGTGCCAGCAGCCCCACGGGCGGGAGCGACGAGCAGTACTTC	CASSPTGGSDEQYF
TRBV7-8	TRBJ2-5	NA	NA	TGTGCCAGCAGCTTCAGGGATCAAGAGACCCAGTACTTC	CASSFRDQETQYF
TRBV6-5	TRBJ2-1	TRBD1	few	TGTGCCAGCAGTTCGGACAGGGTGGAAATTAATGAGCAGTTCTTC	CASSSDRVEINEQFF
TRBV28	TRBJ1-4	NA	few	TGTGCCATTCTATCCGACGGCAGGCGGGGCAAACTGTTTTTT	CAILSDGRRGKLFF
TRBV19	TRBJ2-2	NA	NA	TGTGCCAGTAGCCTTGTAAACACCGGGGAGCTGTTTTTT	CASSLVNTGELFF
TRBV5-5	TRBJ2-7	NA	NA	TGTGCCAGCAGCCCCTATCCGGTTGGAGGGAGCACCCTGGCCTACGAGCAGTACTTC	CASSPYPVGGSTLAYEQYF